The source of this TCR beta chain is a study of blood T cell repertoires in COVID-19. CDR1 and CDR2 (germline): MNHEY, SVGAGI. Trimming cost V 3 bases and J 4 bases, with 7 bases left between them. CDR3 size: 13 residues. Authors' data handling: Amplification from reference gene primers served as the basis for estimated nucleated cell counts. TCRdb's table, derived via immunoSEQ multiplex PCR, lists solely in-frame clones and lacks some. Clone size and the V and J calls come from that table; the DNA yielded D and trimming. Among about 240,000 clones listed, about 86% were seen once. The source is a man aged 55 to 70 with acute or convalescent COVID-19. Sequenced sample: peripheral blood. The chain joins TRBV6-5 to TRBJ1-5, with TRBD1 as a possible D gene (5 bases). The CDR3 region has the DNA TGTGCCAGCAGTTATCAGGGTAATCAGCCCCAGCATTTT. Its translation is CASSYQGNQPQHF.